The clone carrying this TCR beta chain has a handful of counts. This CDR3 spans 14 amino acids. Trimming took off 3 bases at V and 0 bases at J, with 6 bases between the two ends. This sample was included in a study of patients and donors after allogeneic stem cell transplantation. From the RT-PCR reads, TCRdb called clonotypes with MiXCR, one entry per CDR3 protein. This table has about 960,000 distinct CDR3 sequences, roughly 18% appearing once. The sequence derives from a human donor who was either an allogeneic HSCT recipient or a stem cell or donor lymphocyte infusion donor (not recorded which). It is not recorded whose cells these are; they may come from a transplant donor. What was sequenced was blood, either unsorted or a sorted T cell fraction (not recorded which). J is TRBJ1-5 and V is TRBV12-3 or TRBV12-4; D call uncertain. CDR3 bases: TGTGCCAGCAGTTTGTACAATAGCAATCAGCCCCAGCATTTT. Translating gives CASSLYNSNQPQHF.